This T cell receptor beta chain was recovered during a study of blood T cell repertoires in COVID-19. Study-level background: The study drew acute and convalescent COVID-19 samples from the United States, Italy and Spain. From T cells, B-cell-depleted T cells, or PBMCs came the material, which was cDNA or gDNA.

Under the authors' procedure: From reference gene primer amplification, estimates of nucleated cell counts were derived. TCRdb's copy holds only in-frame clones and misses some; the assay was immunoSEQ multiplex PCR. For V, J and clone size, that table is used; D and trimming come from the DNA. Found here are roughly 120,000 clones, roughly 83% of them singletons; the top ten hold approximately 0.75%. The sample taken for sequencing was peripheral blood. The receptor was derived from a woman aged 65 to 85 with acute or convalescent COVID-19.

The CDR3 coding sequence is TGTGCCAGCAGCTCCACAGGGGGCAATCAGCCCCAGCATTTT. Amino acids: CASSSTGGNQPQHF. The chain is built from TRBV6-5 and TRBJ1-5; 7 bases are a match to TRBD1. This CDR3 contains 14 residues. Germline CDR1 is MNHEY and CDR2 is SVGAGI. V shed 6 bases, J shed 2 bases, and the junction held 4 bases outside the gene matches.